These 8 T cell receptor beta chains were sequenced from one sample in a study of preoperative IRX-2 immunotherapy in early breast cancer (dated by TCRdb to about 2019). The library came from the immunoSEQ multiplex PCR assay. TCRdb re-hosts the immuneACCESS table, in-frame sequences only. Its copies lack some clones; in the studies checked, an unresolved V gene accounts for under half of them, and the cause for the rest is not known. Across this sample there are 40,000 to 50,000 clones, with about 80% seen only once. Over 1% of the sample is in the top ten clones. In light of the paper, this sample's treatment or condition label describes: preoperative locoregional IRX-2 cytokine immunotherapy. The starting material was tumor tissue, obtained after IRX-2 immunotherapy. The receptors derive from a human donor with breast cancer.

The chain carries TRBV11-3 and TRBJ2-1, with TRBD2 identical over 11 bases. CDR1 is SGHNT and CDR2 is YENEEA in the germline V gene. The CDR3 consists of 16 residues. Trimming at V came to 0 bases and at J to 7 bases, leaving 5 bases not matched to a gene. The CDR3 coding sequence is TGTGCCAGCAGCTTAGAATTAGCGGGGGGGCTGAATGAGCAGTTCTTC. Protein product: CASSLELAGGLNEQFF.

The chain combines TRBV11-3 with TRBJ1-1; D is ambiguous. Germline loops: CDR1 SGHNT, CDR2 YENEEA. Trimming took off 1 base at V and 1 base at J, with 10 bases between the two ends. The CDR3 sequence is 15 residues long. Here the CDR3 DNA reads TGTGCCAGCAGCTTAGGCACTAGGGAGAACACTGAAGCTTTCTTT. Its protein product is CASSLGTRENTEAFF.

This clone turned up a few times. The chain joins TRBV11-3 to TRBJ2-7; 9 nucleotides match TRBD2. This CDR3 comprises 15 residues. Trimming cost V 0 bases and J 4 bases; bases outside gene matches: 4. The germline CDR1 and CDR2 sequences are SGHNT and YENEEA. In DNA, the CDR3 is TGTGCCAGCAGCTTAGAGCTAGCGGGAATGTACGAGCAGTACTTC. Translating gives CASSLELAGMYEQYF. Drawing the rest from reference TRBV11-3 and TRBJ2-7, the complete variable domain is EAGVVQSPRYKIIEKKQPVAFWCNPISGHNTLYWYLQNLGQGPELLIRYENEEAVDDSQLPKDRFSAERLKGVDSTLKIQPAELGDSAVYLCASSLELAGMYEQYFGPGTRLTVT.

The V gene is TRBV10-2, the J gene TRBJ2-7, with 15 bases fitting TRBD2. The ends lost 6 bases at V and 6 bases at J; junction bases unmatched: 9. The length of the CDR3 is 16 residues. The V gene's germline CDR1 is WSHSY and CDR2 SAAADI. CDR3 nucleotide sequence: TGCGCCAGCAGACCGGGACTAGCGGGGGGCCGCGGCGAGCAGTACTTC. Protein product: CASRPGLAGGRGEQYF.

The chain joins TRBV5-1 to TRBJ1-1; D not certain. CDR3 length: 14 residues. V was clipped by 0 bases and J by 7 bases, with 13 bases between them. Germline V gene lookup returns CDR1 SGHRS and CDR2 YFSETQ. DNA of the CDR3: TGCGCCAGCAGCTTGGAACCTCCAACAATTGAAGCTTTCTTT. Its translation is CASSLEPPTIEAFF.

The chain has TRBV19 and TRBJ1-5; D is unresolved. The V and J ends lost 6 bases and 1 base respectively, with 10 bases between them. CDR1 LNHDA and CDR2 SQIVND come from the germline V gene (reference sequence). The CDR3 runs 14 residues. CDR3 in DNA: TGTGCCAGTAGGATTGCGGCCAGCAATCAGCCCCAGCATTTT. Its protein product is CASRIAASNQPQHF.

This chain connects TRBV5-1 to TRBJ2-7; TRBD1 is a possible D gene (7 bases). V shed 2 bases and J shed 4 bases, with 16 bases lying between them. This CDR3 has 15 amino acids. Germline CDR1 is SGHRS and CDR2 is YFSETQ. Here the CDR3 reads CASSLYGGGSYEQYF. CDR3 nucleotide sequence: TGCGCCAGCAGCTTATACGGAGGGGGCAGTTACGAGCAGTACTTC. Based on the CDR3 plus reference TRBV5-1 and TRBJ2-7, the full variable domain is KAGVTQTPRYLIKTRGQQVTLSCSPISGHRSVSWYQQTPGQGLQFLFEYFSETQRNKGNFPGRFSGRQFSNSRSEMNVSTLELGDSALYLCASSLYGGGSYEQYFGPGTRLTVT.

CDR3 protein: CASSEALVSDTQYF. The CDR3 nucleotides are TGTGCCAGCAGTGAAGCCCTAGTGTCAGATACGCAGTATTTT. The chain employs TRBV6-1 and TRBJ2-3; no clear D. Trimming removed 0 bases at V and 4 bases at J, with 8 bases between. Germline V gene sequence: CDR1 MNHNS, CDR2 SASEGT. CDR3 size: 14 residues.